The 22 T cell receptor beta chains reported below all come from one sample, sequenced in a study of T-cell memory formation after mild COVID-19 (dated by TCRdb to the early 2020s). The protocol used for the library was 5' RACE. Instrument on record: Illumina NovaSeq 6000. TCRdb applied fastp at Q25 and MiXCR to the public reads, then kept only in-frame beta chains. Rows with one shared CDR3 protein collapse into an entry with the most common genes and DNA. The table for this sample lists more than 400,000 distinct CDR3 sequences; 15% to 20% of them were counted only once. The ten largest make up roughly 12% of the sample. The specimen sequenced was PBMCs or a T cell subset sorted from them (not recorded which). The receptors stem from an adult woman who had mild COVID-19 (a few samples of this study predate the infection). The sample titles of this study are shuffled in the database, so cell type and time point are left out; the donor was told from shared clones.

The V and J genes are TRBV12-3 or TRBV12-4 and TRBJ2-6; D uncertain. There are 18 residues in the CDR3. Trimming cost V 7 bases and J 8 bases, with 27 bases left between them. CDR3 region: CASTPKAGKRLGSNVLTF. In DNA, the CDR3 is TGTGCCAGCACCCCTAAGGCAGGCAAGCGTCTGGGTTCCAACGTCCTGACTTTC.

This clonotype was seen at least ten times. The rearrangement links TRBV6-5 to TRBJ2-4; D perhaps matches TRBD1 (6 bases). Germline CDR1 MNHEY, CDR2 SVGAGI. Trimming cost V 5 bases and J 0 bases, with 14 bases left between them. This CDR3 is 16 amino acids long. The CDR3 DNA is TGTGCCAGCAGTGGCACAGGGATGGTAGCCAAAAACATTCAGTACTTC. This codes for CASSGTGMVAKNIQYF.

This sequence joins TRBV4-2 and TRBJ1-1; D is unclear. Trimming stripped 0 bases from V and 8 bases from J, with 10 bases between. This CDR3 has 13 amino acids. Germline assignment: CDR1 LGHNA and CDR2 YNFKEQ. The CDR3 region is CASSQDLGSEAFF. The CDR3 DNA sequence: TGTGCCAGCAGCCAAGATCTGGGATCGGAAGCTTTCTTT.

The rearrangement joins TRBV7-9 to TRBJ2-7, with 11 bases identical to TRBD1. Germline CDR1 reads SEHNR; CDR2 reads FQNEAQ (reference sequence). This CDR3 contains 15 residues. Trimming at V came to 5 bases and at J to 5 bases, leaving 8 bases not matched to a gene. CDR3 region: CASSAGTGGMNEQYF. The CDR3 nucleotides read TGTGCCAGCAGCGCCGGGACAGGGGGGATGAACGAGCAGTACTTC.

V usage is TRBV19 and J usage is TRBJ2-2; D gene uncertain. The CDR3 runs to 15 residues. Trimming took 1 base from V and 4 from J, leaving 10 bases between them. The germline gives CDR1 LNHDA, CDR2 SQIVND (reference sequence). The CDR3 sequence is CASSIGIESTGELFF. The CDR3 region has the DNA TGTGCCAGTAGTATAGGGATCGAGTCCACCGGGGAGCTGTTTTTT.

This chain joins TRBV7-9 and TRBJ2-7, with D perhaps TRBD1 (6 bases). The CDR3 extends over 14 amino acids. Per the germline V gene, CDR1 is SEHNR and CDR2 is FQNEAQ (reference sequence). Between the trimmed V and J ends, which lost 1 base and 5 bases, there was a span of 12 bases. CDR3 bases: TGTGCCAGCAGCTTAGGCCAGGGGAGTGACGAGCAGTACTTC. Its protein product is CASSLGQGSDEQYF.

The genes are TRBV6-6 and TRBJ2-7; no clear D gene. The length of the CDR3 is 12 residues. Germline CDR1 is MNHNY and CDR2 is SVGAGI (reference sequence). V was clipped by 1 base and J by 5 bases, with 6 bases between them. This CDR3 is CASSYYRDEQYF. The CDR3 nucleotides are TGTGCCAGCAGTTACTATAGGGACGAGCAGTACTTC.

This clonotype was seen only a few times. The CDR3 is CATRAGGSYNEQFF. CDR3 coding DNA: TGTGCCACCAGGGCGGGAGGGTCCTACAATGAGCAGTTCTTC. The J gene is TRBJ2-1, the V gene TRBV24-1; 9 positions match TRBD2. The J segment lost 1 base and the V segment lost 7 bases, leaving 1 base of the junction unmatched. Germline CDR1 KGHDR, CDR2 SFDVKD. The CDR3 spans 14 residues.

V usage is TRBV24-1 and J usage is TRBJ2-3; the D is unclear. The CDR3 covers 13 residues. CDR1 and CDR2 (germline): KGHDR, SFDVKD. The germline V and J ends were trimmed by 5 bases and 10 bases, with 15 bases remaining between them. The CDR3 loop reads CATSAAGSLAQYF. Here the CDR3 DNA reads TGTGCCACCAGTGCTGCCGGTAGTCTCGCGCAGTATTTT.

V gene TRBV7-9 combines with J gene TRBJ2-5; 7 positions match TRBD1. The germline V gene encodes CDR1 SEHNR and CDR2 FQNEAQ (reference sequence). Trimming took 5 bases from V and 3 from J; bases not matched to a gene: 3. This CDR3 is built from 13 residues. The CDR3 sequence is CASSVDREETQYF. In DNA form, the CDR3 reads TGTGCCAGCAGCGTCGACAGGGAAGAGACCCAGTACTTC.

This clonotype has ten or more counts. The chain carries TRBV12-3 or TRBV12-4 and TRBJ2-2; 8 bases line up with TRBD2. V lost 6 bases and J lost 6; bases outside the gene matches: 15. The CDR3 sequence is 17 residues long. The chain's CDR3 is CASSLPSLGRVSGELFF. CDR3 nucleotide sequence: TGTGCCAGCAGCCTACCGTCGCTCGGGAGGGTCTCCGGGGAGCTGTTTTTT.

The V gene is TRBV4-1, the J gene TRBJ2-7; D is unresolved. CDR3 length equals 15 residues. Trimming took off 0 bases at V and 1 base at J, with 10 bases between the two ends. Germline CDR1 is MGHRA and CDR2 is YSYEKL. The CDR3: CASSQDLGRSYEQYF. The CDR3 bases are TGCGCCAGCAGCCAAGATTTGGGCAGGTCCTACGAGCAGTACTTC.

The chain uses TRBV4-2 and TRBJ2-7, with 9 nucleotides matching TRBD1. The germline CDR1 and CDR2 sequences are LGHNA and YNFKEQ. This CDR3 region has 14 residues. V trimming: 6 bases; J trimming: 7 bases; junction bases outside the gene matches: 10. The CDR3 sequence is CASRGQGTTGEQYF. The CDR3 nucleotides are TGTGCCAGCAGAGGACAGGGGACAACGGGGGAGCAGTACTTC.

The rearrangement uses TRBV7-8 and TRBJ1-5, with a possible D match to TRBD1 (5 bases). CDR1 is SGHVS and CDR2 is FQNEAQ in the germline V gene. This CDR3 region has 14 residues. The V end was cut by 0 bases, the J end by 6 bases, with 9 bases between. The CDR3 DNA reads TGTGCCAGCAGCTTAGCTTGGGGGACTCAGCCCCAGCATTTT. It specifies CASSLAWGTQPQHF. The whole variable domain, remainder taken from reference TRBV7-8 and TRBJ1-5, is GAGVSQSPRYKVAKRGQDVALRCDPISGHVSLFWYQQALGQGPEFLTYFQNEAQLDKSGLPSDRFFAERPEGSVSTLKIQRTQQEDSAVYLCASSLAWGTQPQHFGDGTRLSIL.

The table lists this clonotype with a few counts. V and J are TRBV14 and TRBJ2-5; no reliable D call. The germline V gene encodes CDR1 SGHDN and CDR2 FVKESK. CDR3 length: 14 amino acids. V was cut by 2 bases and J by 5 bases, with 12 bases left in between. The CDR3 region is CASSQSPTSETQYF. The CDR3 nucleotides read TGTGCCAGCAGCCAAAGCCCTACTTCGGAGACCCAGTACTTC.

This clonotype was detected only a few times. The chain carries TRBV7-2 and TRBJ1-2, with TRBD1 identical over 7 bases. CDR1 is SGHTA, CDR2 FQGNSA, per germline. The CDR3 sequence is 15 residues long. V lost 0 bases, J lost 3 bases, and 4 bases stayed unmatched. The CDR3 sequence: CASSLALTGHYGYTF. The CDR3 DNA sequence: TGTGCCAGCAGCTTAGCGCTGACAGGGCACTATGGCTACACCTTC.

V is TRBV7-2 and J is TRBJ1-2; D is uncertain. V lost 1 base and J 5 bases, leaving 11 bases between the germline ends. The germline V gene encodes CDR1 SGHTA and CDR2 FQGNSA. The CDR3 length is 14 residues. The CDR3 loop reads CASSLEVPLYGYTF. DNA for the CDR3: TGTGCCAGCAGCTTAGAGGTCCCCCTTTATGGCTACACCTTC.

This clonotype occurred many times. The rearrangement joins TRBV9 to TRBJ2-3; 11 bases fit TRBD2. V trimming: 3 bases; J trimming: 2 bases; junction bases outside the gene matches: 5. Germline-derived CDR1 and CDR2 are SGDLS and YYNGEE. CDR3 size: 16 residues. The CDR3 coding sequence is TGTGCCAGCAGCGCAGCTAGCGGGGGGTTCACAGATACGCAGTATTTT. This codes for CASSAASGGFTDTQYF.

The gene calls are TRBV24-1 and TRBJ1-2, with unresolved D. V lost 0 bases, J lost 8 bases, and 9 bases lay in between. Germline lookup yields CDR1 KGHDR and CDR2 SFDVKD. The CDR3 is 13 amino acids. The CDR3 loop is CATSDLREGGYTF. In DNA form, the CDR3 reads TGTGCCACCAGTGATTTGAGGGAGGGCGGCTACACCTTC.

This clonotype was found a few times. This sequence joins TRBV12-3 or TRBV12-4 and TRBJ2-5, with TRBD2 identical over 7 bases. CDR3 length: 16 amino acids. The V segment lost 4 bases and the J segment 5 bases; nucleotides outside the gene matches: 13. The CDR3, as DNA: TGTGCCAGCAGTTCCCCTGGCGGGGGTAGTAGGGAGACCCAGTACTTC. This translates into CASSSPGGGSRETQYF.

CDR3 region: CASSVAPAGEVYEQYF. CDR3 bases: TGTGCCAGCAGCGTAGCTCCAGCGGGAGAAGTCTACGAGCAGTACTTC. V and J are TRBV9 and TRBJ2-7; 8 nucleotides line up with TRBD2. There are 16 residues in the CDR3. Germline V gene data show CDR1 as SGDLS and CDR2 as YYNGEE. J gave up 3 bases and V 0 bases, and 8 bases lay outside the gene matches.

The chain carries TRBV3-1 and TRBJ2-1, with D possibly TRBD1 on 6 matching bases. Per germline, CDR1 LGHDT and CDR2 YNNKEL (reference sequence). V was clipped by 4 bases and J by 6 bases, with 25 bases between them. This CDR3 is built from 18 residues. The CDR3 DNA reads as TGTGCCAGCAGCCTCAAGTTTAAGGGGGATTCTGTTCGCAATGAGCAGTTCTTC. It is translated as CASSLKFKGDSVRNEQFF.